This T cell receptor (beta chain) came from a study of early T cells in non-severe SARS-CoV-2 infection. Turning to the study itself: Sequencing targeted bulk RNA from unsorted whole blood, leaving chains unpaired.

Study results and caveats: Matching with VDJdb favored anti-spike CD8 responses (missing private and CD4 specificities).

The germline V gene encodes CDR1 MNHNS and CDR2 SASEGT. The CDR3 covers 15 residues. Trimming removed 7 bases from V and 2 bases from J, with 17 bases in between. Unique molecular identifiers were affixed to single, distinct cDNA molecules. TCRdb itself ran the 5' RACE reads through MiXCR, one entry per CDR3 protein. The repertoire holds about 77,000 distinct CDR3 sequences, around a tenth seen once, with 4.8% in the top ten. This clonotype was counted many times. Its antigen is currently unknown. The genes are TRBV6-1 and TRBJ2-5; D may match TRBD1 or TRBD2 (5 bases each). The source of this sequence is an adult who was a healthcare worker with PCR-confirmed SARS-CoV-2 infection or an uninfected control (not recorded which). Sequencing was carried out using whole blood. CDR3 residues: CASNPSPGPQETQYF. The DNA of the CDR3 is TGTGCCAGCAACCCTTCGCCGGGACCTCAAGAGACCCAGTACTTC.